This T cell receptor (beta chain) appears in the sequencing data of a study of blood T cell repertoires in COVID-19. Study in general: Spain, Italy and the United States supplied samples that represented acute and convalescent COVID-19. T cells, B-cell-depleted T cells, or PBMCs provided the cDNA or gDNA that served as material.

In the original workflow: How many nucleated cells were present was estimated from reference gene primer amplification. Some clones are missing from TCRdb's copy, which holds only in-frame ones; the method was immunoSEQ multiplex PCR. The DNA gave D and trimming, while V, J and clone size come from that table. Here the sample spans about 200,000 clones, roughly 86% being singletons. The CDR3 spans 14 residues. From germline, CDR1 is GTSNPN and CDR2 SVGIG (reference sequence). With 3 bases removed from V and 7 bases from J, the gap between germline ends came to 18 bases. The chain couples TRBV30 to TRBJ1-2; D perhaps matches TRBD1 (6 bases). The receptor was isolated from a man aged 18 to 35 with active or convalescent COVID-19. Input material: peripheral blood. CDR3 loop: CAWRPIRGHGGYTF. In nucleotides, the CDR3 is TGTGCCTGGAGGCCCATCAGGGGACACGGTGGCTACACCTTC.